The present TCR beta chain was sequenced within a study of beta chain features in type 1 diabetes (dated by TCRdb to the late 2010s). Background on the whole study: No differences in mean age, gender distribution, total cell number or subset yield were found between patients and healthy donors. A total of 85 million to 140 million sorted cells were examined across all samples, and a strong correlation was observed between cell number per subset and RNA yield. In the study, recently diagnosed type 1 diabetes patients and matched healthy donors were compared on the TCRB repertoires of their sorted circulating CD4+ T cell subsets. Regulatory and stem cell-like memory subsets were isolated from only 8 patients and roughly eight healthy donors, whereas naive and central memory subsets came from all 30 or so donors. Overall study results and their limits: PCR might favor shorter templates, but patient and control samples were amplified and corrected together, so any skew would affect both groups equally. In all four CD4+ subsets, TCRB CDR3 length was moderately but significantly shorter in type 1 diabetes patients. Because cDNA was sequenced instead of genomic DNA, highly expressing activated cells could be over-represented, though the groups showed no difference in activation or CD3 levels. At VDJ recombination sites, patients with type 1 diabetes made fewer insertions and deleted more nucleotides, a pattern implying thymic rearrangement abnormalities. Because small numbers of individuals were included in the HLA sub-analyses, any influence of HLA type on TCRB rearrangement was left unresolved. Naive, central memory and regulatory TCRB repertoires appeared more similar among patients than among healthy donors.

From each donor, a single peripheral blood sample of approximately 120 mL on average was drawn into heparinised tubes. A BD FACSAria II was used to sort naive, central memory, regulatory and stem cell-like memory CD4+ T cells with a panel that included CD45RO, CCR7, CD25, CD127, CD95 and CD27. All sorted populations exceeded 95% purity. PBMCs were isolated right away by Lymphoprep density gradient centrifugation and were stained directly, without culture. To minimize batch effects, samples were stained and sorted in pairs, one healthy donor with one patient per experiment. This clone occurred a few times. This receptor's antigen is unknown. No base quality values were provided; no much bigger clone lies one nucleotide off. Other DNA sequences of this sample code for an identical CDR3. All of the isolated RNA was reverse transcribed with the High Capacity cDNA Reverse Transcription Kit, so expressed TCRB transcripts were sequenced. Naive, central memory and regulatory T cell samples underwent deep immunoSEQ sequencing, averaging roughly 3.3 million total reads per sample. Sorted cells were lysed in RLT buffer and RNA was extracted with DNase-treated RNeasy Micro or Mini kits, depending on cell number. Each cell subset was processed separately to prevent cross-contamination, with patient and healthy donor samples processed together. The immunoSEQ multiplex PCR was used to amplify TCRB sequences from cDNA, generating 87-bp fragments that spanned the CDR3 region. Amplicons were sequenced on the Illumina HiSeq platform. The source study handled its data this way. PCR bias was computationally corrected using synthetic template baselines, reads within Hamming distance 2 were collapsed, and singletons that could not be merged were discarded. Reads were aligned to IMGT to assign V, D and J genes, CDR3 length, and insertions or deletions at six rearrangement sites. Within each subset, clonotype counts were normalized to the number of sorted cells before true diversity and Gini coefficients were calculated with the tcR R package. The overlap coefficient, calculated on TCRB nucleotide sequences, was used to measure repertoire sharing. As stored in TCRdb, this immuneACCESS dataset retains in-frame rearrangements with V and J assigned. A fraction of the clones does not appear; measured against another copy, unresolved V genes explain less than half of the discrepancy, and the remainder lacks a known reason. From that table come the V and J calls and clone size; the DNA was used to work out D and trimming. In all, the sample holds over 150,000 clones, and 10% of those were seen once. The ten largest clones represent around 0.48% of the sample.

The CDR3 spans 11 residues, from the cysteine through the phenylalanine. This entry keeps only the CDR3 DNA: 33 bases, framed from base 1. Here V drops 8 bases and J drops 4 bases, and the junction holds 1 base not matched to any gene. Per the germline V gene, MDHEN is the CDR1 and SYDVKM is the CDR2. This receptor chain uses TRBV28 and TRBJ2-7, with 8 bases aligning to TRBD2. Sequenced input: central memory CD4+ T cells from blood. This TCR derives from a man aged 25 to 40 with type 1 diabetes. Here the CDR3 is given as CASRGGYEQYF. The nucleotides read TGTGCCAGCCGCGGGGGGTACGAGCAGTACTTC.